This T cell receptor beta chain comes out of a study of a mutant IDH1 vaccine in newly diagnosed glioma. Study summary: Vaccine dosing followed radiotherapy by 4-6 weeks, or accompanied temozolomide cycles. Most patients had received both radiotherapy and temozolomide, the prior options being radiotherapy, temozolomide, or both. Study-level findings and limits: Pseudoprogression seemed unrelated to changes in top peripheral T cell clonotypes.

TCRdb's copy holds only in-frame clones and misses some; the assay was immunoSEQ multiplex PCR. The table has tens of thousands of clones, around 75% seen once. Trimming cost V 4 bases and J 2 bases, with 3 bases left between them. Germline lookup yields CDR1 SGHRS and CDR2 YFSETQ. The CDR3 is 11 amino acids. Regarding time point: week 47, end of study. Doses of 300 ug of mutant IDH1 20-mer peptide were given with topical imiquimod. In every donor, the tumor was a new WHO grade 3 or 4 IDH1-mutant, ATRX-lost astrocytoma. As to this clone: Its antigen is not identified.

Specimen: PBMCs, collected from a glioma patient whose treatment included an IDH1 peptide vaccine. The chain links TRBV5-1 to TRBJ2-5; D is uncertain. The TCR was taken from a man aged 45-65 years with glioma. This chain's CDR3 is CASSMQETQYF. The CDR3 bases are TGCGCCAGCAGCATGCAAGAGACCCAGTACTTC.